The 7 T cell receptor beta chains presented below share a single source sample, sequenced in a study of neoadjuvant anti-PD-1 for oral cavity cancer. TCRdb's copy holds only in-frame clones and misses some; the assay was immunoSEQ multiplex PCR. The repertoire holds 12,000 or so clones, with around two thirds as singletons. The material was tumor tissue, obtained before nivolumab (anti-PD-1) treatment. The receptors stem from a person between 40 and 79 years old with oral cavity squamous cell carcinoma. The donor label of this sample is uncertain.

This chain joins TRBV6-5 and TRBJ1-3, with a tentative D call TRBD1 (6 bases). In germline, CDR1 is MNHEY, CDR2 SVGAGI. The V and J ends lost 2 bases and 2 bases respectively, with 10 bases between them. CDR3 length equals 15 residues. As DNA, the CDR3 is TGTGCCAGCAGTTACCGAAACAGGGCTGGAAACACCATATATTTT. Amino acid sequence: CASSYRNRAGNTIYF.

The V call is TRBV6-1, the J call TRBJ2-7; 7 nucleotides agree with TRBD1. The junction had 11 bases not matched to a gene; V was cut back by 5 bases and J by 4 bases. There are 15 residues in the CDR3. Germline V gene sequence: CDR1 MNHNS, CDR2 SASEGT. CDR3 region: CASSSPGQQKYEQYF. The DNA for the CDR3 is TGTGCCAGCAGTTCCCCGGGACAGCAGAAGTACGAGCAGTACTTC.

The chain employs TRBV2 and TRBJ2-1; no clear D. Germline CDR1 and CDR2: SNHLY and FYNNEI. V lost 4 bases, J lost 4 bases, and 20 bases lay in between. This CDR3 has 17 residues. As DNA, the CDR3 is TGTGCCAGCAGTGGGACGGGTTCCAGGAGCTATTACAATGAGCAGTTCTTC. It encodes CASSGTGSRSYYNEQFF.

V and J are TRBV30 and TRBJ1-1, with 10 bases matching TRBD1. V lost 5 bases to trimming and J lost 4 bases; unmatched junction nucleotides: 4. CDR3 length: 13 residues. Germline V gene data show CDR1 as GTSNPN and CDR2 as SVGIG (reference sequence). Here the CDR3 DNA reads TGTGCCTGGGCCGGACAGGGGGTCACTGAAGCTTTCTTT. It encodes CAWAGQGVTEAFF.

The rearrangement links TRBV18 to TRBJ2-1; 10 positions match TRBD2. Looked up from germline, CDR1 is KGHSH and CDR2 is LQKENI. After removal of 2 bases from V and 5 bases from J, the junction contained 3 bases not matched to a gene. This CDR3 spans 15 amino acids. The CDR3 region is CASSPRTSGDNEQFF. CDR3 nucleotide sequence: TGTGCCAGCTCACCAAGAACTAGCGGGGACAATGAGCAGTTCTTC.

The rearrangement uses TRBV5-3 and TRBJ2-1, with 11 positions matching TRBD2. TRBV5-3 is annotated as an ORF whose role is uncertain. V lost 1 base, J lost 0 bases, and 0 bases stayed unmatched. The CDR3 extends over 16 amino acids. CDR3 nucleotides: TGTGCCAGAAGCTTGACTAGCGGGAGCTCCTACAATGAGCAGTTCTTC. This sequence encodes CARSLTSGSSYNEQFF.

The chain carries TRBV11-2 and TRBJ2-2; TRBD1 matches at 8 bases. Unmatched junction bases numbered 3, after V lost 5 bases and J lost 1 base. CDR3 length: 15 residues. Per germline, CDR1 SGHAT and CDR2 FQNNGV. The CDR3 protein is CASSGQGQNTGELFF. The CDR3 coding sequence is TGTGCCAGCAGCGGACAGGGACAGAACACCGGGGAGCTGTTTTTT.